Listed here are 9 T cell receptor beta chains from one sample, sequenced in a study of cytomegalovirus exposure and HLA in healthy donors. With 60 Vbeta and 13 Jbeta primers, the PCR was carried out. The method was immunoSEQ multiplex PCR; TCRdb's version includes in-frame clones alone and lacks a portion of them. The data show around 140,000 clones, 77% seen once. Sequencing was done on a sample of PBMCs. Receptors originate from a female donor in good health and CMV-seronegative.

The CDR3 sequence is CASSPGGLRELFF. The CDR3 nucleotides are TGTGCCAGCAGTCCCGGGGGGCTCAGGGAGCTGTTTTTT. V gene TRBV6-6 combines with J gene TRBJ2-2; possibly TRBD2 for D (7 bases). V was pared by 5 bases and J by 9 bases, with 13 bases between. This CDR3 comprises 13 residues. From germline, CDR1 is MNHNY and CDR2 SVGAGI (reference sequence).

The rearrangement links TRBV9 to TRBJ1-1, with 10 bases lining up with TRBD1. V shed 0 bases and J 1 base; nucleotides not matched to a gene: 12. The germline V gene has CDR1 SGDLS and CDR2 YYNGEE. There are 19 residues in the CDR3. The CDR3 loop reads CASSVGGTGALAKNTEAFF. DNA for the CDR3: TGTGCCAGCAGCGTAGGGGGGACAGGGGCCCTTGCGAAGAACACTGAAGCTTTCTTT.

Only one count was recorded for this clone. The gene calls are TRBV7-9 and TRBJ2-4; TRBD2 might be the D (6 bases). The V gene lost 7 bases and the J gene lost 1 base, with 17 bases spanning the gap. The CDR3 is made up of 16 amino acids. CDR1 SEHNR and CDR2 FQNEAQ come from the germline V gene (reference sequence). CDR3 in DNA: TGTGCCAGCACCAAGTTAGTAGCGGAGGCCAAAAACATTCAGTACTTC. The encoded protein is CASTKLVAEAKNIQYF.

V usage is TRBV19 and J usage is TRBJ2-5; tentatively, D is TRBD2 (6 bases). V lost 3 bases and J 1 base, leaving 15 bases between the germline ends. The CDR3 is made up of 16 amino acids. Germline-derived CDR1 and CDR2 are LNHDA and SQIVND (reference sequence). The CDR3 sequence: CASSIRGSLRQETQYF. CDR3 nucleotides: TGTGCCAGTAGTATCCGGGGGAGTTTGCGCCAAGAGACCCAGTACTTC.

The chain combines TRBV2 with TRBJ1-6, with a weak D call TRBD1 (5 bases). The CDR3 runs to 13 residues. Trimming took 8 bases from V and 7 from J, leaving 12 bases between them. Looked up from germline, CDR1 is SNHLY and CDR2 is FYNNEI. The CDR3 sequence is CASVSGGNSPLHF. CDR3 DNA sequence: TGTGCCAGCGTGTCGGGGGGAAATTCACCCCTCCACTTT.

The chain joins TRBV19 to TRBJ2-5; the match to TRBD2 covers 9 bases. V trimming: 4 bases; J trimming: 3 bases; junction bases outside the gene matches: 9. The CDR3 has 16 amino acids. In germline, CDR1 is LNHDA, CDR2 SQIVND (reference sequence). The CDR3 DNA reads TGTGCCAGTAGTAAAGCGGGAGGCCTAAAGGAAGAGACCCAGTACTTC. Translating gives CASSKAGGLKEETQYF. Drawing the rest from reference TRBV19 and TRBJ2-5, the complete variable domain is DGGITQSPKYLFRKEGQNVTLSCEQNLNHDAMYWYRQDPGQGLRLIYYSQIVNDFQKGDIAEGYSVSREKKESFPLTVTSAQKNPTAFYLCASSKAGGLKEETQYFGPGTRLLVL.

This chain uses TRBV10-1 with TRBJ2-1; D perhaps matches TRBD2 (6 bases). V was clipped by 1 base and J by 8 bases, with 12 bases between them. Germline CDR1 is WNHNN and CDR2 is SYGVQD (reference sequence). The CDR3 contains 14 residues. CDR3 sequence reads: CASSEYGSWDEQFF. The CDR3 DNA sequence: TGCGCCAGCAGTGAGTACGGGAGTTGGGATGAGCAGTTCTTC.

V is TRBV5-1 and J is TRBJ2-1; 8 bases agree with TRBD2. Germline V gene data show CDR1 as SGHRS and CDR2 as YFSETQ. The CDR3 loop spans 14 amino acids. V lost 6 bases to trimming and J lost 6 bases; unmatched junction nucleotides: 8. The CDR3 region has the DNA TGCGCCAGCACCGGACTAGCCGGGGCCAATGAGCAGTTCTTC. Translated, it gives CASTGLAGANEQFF. The full variable domain, in which reference TRBV5-1 and TRBJ2-1 provide the parts outside the CDR3, is KAGVTQTPRYLIKTRGQQVTLSCSPISGHRSVSWYQQTPGQGLQFLFEYFSETQRNKGNFPGRFSGRQFSNSRSEMNVSTLELGDSALYLCASTGLAGANEQFFGPGTRLTVL.

J is TRBJ2-7 and V is TRBV7-9; D is possibly TRBD2 (6 bases). V gave up 1 base and J gave up 5 bases, with 21 bases separating them. Germline V gene data show CDR1 as SEHNR and CDR2 as FQNEAQ (reference sequence). The CDR3 has 17 amino acids. The CDR3 coding sequence is TGTGCCAGCAGCTTAGGTACGCCCGGGGGACTTTTGGACGAGCAGTACTTC. Protein product: CASSLGTPGGLLDEQYF.